The text below deals with one T cell receptor beta chain. No antigen is known for it. The entry originates in a study of T cell responses to AZD1222 COVID-19 vaccine. The protocol was immunoSEQ multiplex PCR, while the TCRdb copy is restricted to in-frame clones and leaves out a portion. This repertoire shows approximately 99,000 clones, about 89% found once; its top ten account for 7.5% to 9.5%. This CDR3 is built from 14 residues. Germline lookup yields CDR1 SGHNT and CDR2 YENEEA. Trimming stripped 1 base from V and 0 bases from J, with 5 bases between. Points from the study as a whole: The repertoires were collected only after the peak T cell response. Females outnumbered males among donors, who were mostly white British; clonal diversity was possibly underestimated. Baseline seropositivity characterized only a handful of AZD1222 recipients. Nearly half of spike-specific TCRs reportedly target unmutated variant regions.

The receptor was isolated from an adult who received the AZD1222 COVID-19 vaccine. The V and J genes are TRBV11-3 and TRBJ2-3; D gene ambiguous. Sequencing used peripheral blood, obtained 28 days after the second AZD1222 dose. This CDR3 is CASSLASSTDTQYF. The CDR3 DNA is TGTGCCAGCAGCTTAGCCAGCAGCACAGATACGCAGTATTTT.